One and the same sample provided the 2 T cell receptor beta chains below, sequenced in a study of control samples from healthy donors and cancer patients. Clones were sequenced by immunoSEQ multiplex PCR, and TCRdb holds only the in-frame ones, with some missing. The data contain 100,000 to 150,000 clones, over 75% of them singletons. Sequenced material: blood. The receptors here all came from a man in his sixties in good health.

This clone has just one count. The chain links TRBV19 to TRBJ2-7; 8 nucleotides match TRBD2. CDR3 size: 15 residues. J was trimmed by 2 bases and V by 3 bases; bases with no gene match: 6. CDR1 and CDR2 (germline): LNHDA, SQIVND (reference sequence). The CDR3 bases are TGTGCCAGTAGTATGCCGGGACTAGGGGCCTACGAGCAGTACTTC. This codes for CASSMPGLGAYEQYF.

V gene TRBV21-1 combines with J gene TRBJ2-1; whether TRBD2, the table's D call, matches the DNA was not checked. TRBV21-1 is an annotated pseudogene. The CDR3 has 19 amino acids. CDR3 sequence reads: CASPQIRARSGGVSNEQFF. CDR3 coding DNA: TGTGCCAGCCCCCAAATCAGGGCGAGAAGCGGGGGAGTGAGCAATGAGCAGTTCTTC.